This TCR beta chain is drawn from a study of control samples from healthy donors and cancer patients. There are 13 residues in the CDR3. Germline CDR1 reads KGHSH; CDR2 reads LQKENI. Trimming pared 4 bases from V and 3 bases from J, leaving 9 bases between. Assay used: immunoSEQ multiplex PCR; TCRdb lists only in-frame clones, some missing. Of about 170,000 clones listed, 91% were seen once; the top ten hold about 1.6%. Specimen: blood. The chain recombines TRBV18 with TRBJ1-2, with a possible D match to TRBD1 (5 bases). The sequence came from a woman aged 25 to 39 in good health. This chain's CDR3 is CASSQQEDYGYTF. As DNA, the CDR3 is TGTGCCAGCTCACAACAGGAGGACTATGGCTACACCTTC.